What follows is one T cell receptor beta chain and its context. Its antigen is not identified. This specimen comes from a study of T cell clonotyping in hematopoietic cell transplantation. Clones were read by immunoSEQ multiplex PCR, and TCRdb kept only the in-frame ones, dropping some. The sample contains some 10,000 clones, 95% to 97% of which appear only once. Points from the study as a whole: CD4 and CD8 repertoire contributions could not be separated without sorting.

Trimming stripped 1 base from V and 4 bases from J, with 10 bases between. The CDR3 consists of 14 residues. Germline loops: CDR1 MDHEN, CDR2 SYDVKM. The TCR sequence derives from a male patient aged 55 to 69 who had an allogeneic stem cell transplant from a related donor, so the T cells may come from the graft donor. Some clones in this sample may be carry-over from other donors' samples. The specimen was peripheral blood mononuclear cells, collected 100 days after allogeneic stem cell transplant. The rearrangement joins TRBV28 to TRBJ2-5; no clear D gene. CDR3 protein: CASSLSAGSETQYF. In DNA form, the CDR3 reads TGTGCCAGCAGTTTATCGGCCGGGTCAGAGACCCAGTACTTC.